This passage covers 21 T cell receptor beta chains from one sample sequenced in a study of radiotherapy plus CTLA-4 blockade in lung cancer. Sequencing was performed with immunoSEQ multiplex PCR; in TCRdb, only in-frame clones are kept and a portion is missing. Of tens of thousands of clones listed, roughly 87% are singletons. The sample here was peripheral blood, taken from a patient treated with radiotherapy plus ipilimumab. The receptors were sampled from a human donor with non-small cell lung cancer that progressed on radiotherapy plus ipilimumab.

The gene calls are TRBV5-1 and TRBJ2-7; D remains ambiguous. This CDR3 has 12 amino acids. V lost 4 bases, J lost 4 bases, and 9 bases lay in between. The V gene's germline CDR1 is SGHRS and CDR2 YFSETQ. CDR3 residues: CASSPDSYEQYF. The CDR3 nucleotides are TGCGCCAGCAGCCCTGACTCTTACGAGCAGTACTTC.

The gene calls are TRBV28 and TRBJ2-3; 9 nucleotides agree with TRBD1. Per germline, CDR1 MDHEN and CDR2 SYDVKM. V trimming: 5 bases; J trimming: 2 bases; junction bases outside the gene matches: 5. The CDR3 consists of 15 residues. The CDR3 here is CASSPGTGFTDTQYF. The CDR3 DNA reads TGTGCCAGCAGTCCCGGGACAGGGTTCACAGATACGCAGTATTTT.

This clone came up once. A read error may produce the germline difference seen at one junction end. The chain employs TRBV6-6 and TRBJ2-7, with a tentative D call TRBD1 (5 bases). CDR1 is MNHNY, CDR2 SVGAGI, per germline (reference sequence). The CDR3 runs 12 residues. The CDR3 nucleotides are TGTGCCGGCAGTGACAGCACCTACGAGCAGTACTTC. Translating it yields CAGSDSTYEQYF.

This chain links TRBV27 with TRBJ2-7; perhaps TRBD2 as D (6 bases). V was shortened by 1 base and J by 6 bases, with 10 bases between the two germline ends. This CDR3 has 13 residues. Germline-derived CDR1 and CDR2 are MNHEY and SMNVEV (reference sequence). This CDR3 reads CASSLLQGGEQYF. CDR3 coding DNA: TGTGCCAGCAGTTTATTGCAGGGAGGCGAGCAGTACTTC.

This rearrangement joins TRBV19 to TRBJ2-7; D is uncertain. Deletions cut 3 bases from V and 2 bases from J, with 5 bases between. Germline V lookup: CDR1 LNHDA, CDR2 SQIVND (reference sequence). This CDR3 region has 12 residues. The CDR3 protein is CASSIGPYEQYF. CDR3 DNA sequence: TGTGCCAGTAGTATCGGACCCTACGAGCAGTACTTC. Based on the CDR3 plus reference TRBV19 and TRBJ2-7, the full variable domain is DGGITQSPKYLFRKEGQNVTLSCEQNLNHDAMYWYRQDPGQGLRLIYYSQIVNDFQKGDIAEGYSVSREKKESFPLTVTSAQKNPTAFYLCASSIGPYEQYFGPGTRLTVT.

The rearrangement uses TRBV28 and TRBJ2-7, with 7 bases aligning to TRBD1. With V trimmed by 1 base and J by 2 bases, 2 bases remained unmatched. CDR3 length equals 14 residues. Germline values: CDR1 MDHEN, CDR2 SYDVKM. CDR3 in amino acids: CASSLLRGPYEQYF. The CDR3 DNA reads TGTGCCAGCAGTTTATTAAGGGGGCCCTACGAGCAGTACTTC.

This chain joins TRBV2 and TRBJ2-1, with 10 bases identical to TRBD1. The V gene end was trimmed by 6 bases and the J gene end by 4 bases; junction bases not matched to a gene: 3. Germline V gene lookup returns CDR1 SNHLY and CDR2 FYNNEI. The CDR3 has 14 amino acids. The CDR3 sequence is CASREGQGYNEQFF. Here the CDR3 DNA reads TGTGCCAGCAGGGAGGGACAGGGGTACAATGAGCAGTTCTTC.

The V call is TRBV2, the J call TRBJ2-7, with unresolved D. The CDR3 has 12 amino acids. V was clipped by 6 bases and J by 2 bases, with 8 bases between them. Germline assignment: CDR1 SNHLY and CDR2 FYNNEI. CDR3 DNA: TGTGCCAGCAGCTACTATGCCTACGAGCAGTACTTC. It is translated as CASSYYAYEQYF.

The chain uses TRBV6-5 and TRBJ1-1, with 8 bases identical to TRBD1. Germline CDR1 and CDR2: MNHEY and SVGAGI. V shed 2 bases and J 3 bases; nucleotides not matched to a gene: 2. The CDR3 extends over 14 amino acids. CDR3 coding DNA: TGTGCCAGCAGTTACGGACAGGGCTACACTGAAGCTTTCTTT. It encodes CASSYGQGYTEAFF.

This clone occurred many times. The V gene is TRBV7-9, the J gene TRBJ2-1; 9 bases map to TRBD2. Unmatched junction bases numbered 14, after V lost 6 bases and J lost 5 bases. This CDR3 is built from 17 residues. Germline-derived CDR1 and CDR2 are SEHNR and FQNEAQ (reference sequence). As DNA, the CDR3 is TGTGCCAGCAGGCAAACAGCCGGGGTAGCGGGAGACAATGAGCAGTTCTTC. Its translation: CASRQTAGVAGDNEQFF.

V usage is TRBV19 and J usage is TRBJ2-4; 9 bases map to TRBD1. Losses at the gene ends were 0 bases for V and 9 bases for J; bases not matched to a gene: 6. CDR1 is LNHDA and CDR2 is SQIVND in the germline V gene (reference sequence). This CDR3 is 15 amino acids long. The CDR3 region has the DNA TGTGCCAGTAGTATAGACGGGACAGGGTTGGGCATTCAGTACTTC. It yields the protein CASSIDGTGLGIQYF.

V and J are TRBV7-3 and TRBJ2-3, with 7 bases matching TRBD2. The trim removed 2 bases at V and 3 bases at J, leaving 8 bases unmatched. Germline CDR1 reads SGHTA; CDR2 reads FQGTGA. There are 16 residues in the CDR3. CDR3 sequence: CASSLGASGTTDTQYF. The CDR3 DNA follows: TGTGCCAGCAGCTTAGGCGCTAGCGGAACTACAGATACGCAGTATTTT.

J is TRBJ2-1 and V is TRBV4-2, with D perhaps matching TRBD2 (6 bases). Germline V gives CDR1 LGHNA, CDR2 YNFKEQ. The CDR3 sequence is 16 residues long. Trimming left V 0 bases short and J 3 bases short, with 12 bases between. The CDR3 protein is CASSQDVRTNYNEQFF. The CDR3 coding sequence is TGTGCCAGCAGCCAAGATGTAAGGACTAACTACAATGAGCAGTTCTTC.

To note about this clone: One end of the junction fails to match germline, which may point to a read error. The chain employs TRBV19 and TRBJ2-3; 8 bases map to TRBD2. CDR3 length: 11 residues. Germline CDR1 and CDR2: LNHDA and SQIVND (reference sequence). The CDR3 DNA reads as TGCTCTAGCGGGAGCACAGATACGCAGTATTTT. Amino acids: CSSGSTDTQYF.

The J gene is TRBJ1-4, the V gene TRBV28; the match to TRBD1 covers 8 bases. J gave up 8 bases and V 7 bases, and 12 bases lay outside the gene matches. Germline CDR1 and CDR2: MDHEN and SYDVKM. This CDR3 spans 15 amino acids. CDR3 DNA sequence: TGTGCCAGCAAGGATGGAGGGAACAGGGGGGAAAAACTGTTTTTT. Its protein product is CASKDGGNRGEKLFF.

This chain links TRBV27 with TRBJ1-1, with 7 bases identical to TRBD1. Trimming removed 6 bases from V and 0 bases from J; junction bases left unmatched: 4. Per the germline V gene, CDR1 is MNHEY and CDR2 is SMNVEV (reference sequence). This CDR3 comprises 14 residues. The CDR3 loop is CASSRGQMNTEAFF. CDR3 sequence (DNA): TGTGCCAGCAGCAGGGGACAGATGAACACTGAAGCTTTCTTT.

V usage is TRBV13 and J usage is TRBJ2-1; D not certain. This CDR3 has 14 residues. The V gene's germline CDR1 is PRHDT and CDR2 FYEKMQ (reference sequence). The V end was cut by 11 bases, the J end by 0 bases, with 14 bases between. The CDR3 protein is CALSLSSSYNEQFF. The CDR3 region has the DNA TGTGCCTTGAGTTTGAGCTCCTCCTACAATGAGCAGTTCTTC.

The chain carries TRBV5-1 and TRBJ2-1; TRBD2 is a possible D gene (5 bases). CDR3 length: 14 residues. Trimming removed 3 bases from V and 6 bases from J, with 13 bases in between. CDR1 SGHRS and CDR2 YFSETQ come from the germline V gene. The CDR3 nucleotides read TGCGCCAGCAGCTCACCGAGCCGGGGCAATGAGCAGTTCTTC. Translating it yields CASSSPSRGNEQFF. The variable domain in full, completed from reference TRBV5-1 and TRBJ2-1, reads KAGVTQTPRYLIKTRGQQVTLSCSPISGHRSVSWYQQTPGQGLQFLFEYFSETQRNKGNFPGRFSGRQFSNSRSEMNVSTLELGDSALYLCASSSPSRGNEQFFGPGTRLTVL.

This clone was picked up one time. The CDR3 coding sequence is TGCAGCGTGAAGGGGGGGACAGGGGATGGCTACACCTTC. This translates into CSVKGGTGDGYTF. This rearrangement joins TRBV29-1 to TRBJ1-2; 10 bases fit TRBD1. With 6 bases clipped from V and 6 bases from J, the junction kept 7 bases outside the gene matches. Germline CDR1 is SQVTM and CDR2 is ANQGSEA. The CDR3 covers 13 residues.

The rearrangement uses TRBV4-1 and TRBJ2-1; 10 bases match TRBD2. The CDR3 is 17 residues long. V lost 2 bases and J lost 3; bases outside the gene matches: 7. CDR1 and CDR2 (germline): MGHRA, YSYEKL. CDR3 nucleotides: TGCGCCAGCAGCCAACCAAGTAGCGGGAGGCTCTACAATGAGCAGTTCTTC. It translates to CASSQPSSGRLYNEQFF.

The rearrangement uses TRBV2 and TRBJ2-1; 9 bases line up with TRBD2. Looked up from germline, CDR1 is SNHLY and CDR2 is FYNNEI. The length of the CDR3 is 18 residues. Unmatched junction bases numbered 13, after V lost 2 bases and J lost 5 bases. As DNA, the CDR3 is TGTGCCAGCAGTGAACTAGACTGGACGGCTAGCGGGAACAATGAGCAGTTCTTC. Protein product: CASSELDWTASGNNEQFF.